This note documents a single TCR beta chain sequence. Reverse transcription of about 0.45 to 1 ug RNA was performed with random hexamers. immunoSEQ multiplex PCR amplified TCR beta CDR3 across 54 Vbeta, 13 Jbeta. TCRdb independently ran MiXCR on the immunoSEQ multiplex PCR reads; one entry per CDR3 protein. The profile covers a few hundred thousand distinct CDR3 sequences, with 65% to 90% appearing a single time and 0.21% taken by the ten largest. This entry comes from a study of CD8 T cells in Susac syndrome. The CDR3 has 14 residues. Deletions cut 9 bases from V and 0 bases from J, with 11 bases between. In germline, CDR1 is SNHLY, CDR2 FYNNEI. The authors carried out high-throughput sequencing of TCR beta. They applied it to CD8+ and CD4+ T cells obtained from blood. Negative isolation was used for CD8+ and CD4+ T cells, and FACS enrichment was applied to TEMRA cells.

The material sequenced was CD8+ T cells from PBMCs. This chain uses TRBV2 with TRBJ2-2; tentatively, D is TRBD1 or TRBD2 (5 bases each). This receptor was obtained from a human donor with multiple sclerosis. CDR3 coding DNA: TGTGCCAGTCCCGGGGACCCGAACACCGGGGAGCTGTTTTTT. It yields the protein CASPGDPNTGELFF.